This record looks at one T cell receptor (beta chain) sequence and its context. The antigen remains unidentified. The record originates from a study of T cell repertoires in cytomegalovirus infection. The germline V gene has CDR1 LGHDT and CDR2 YNNKEL (reference sequence). CDR3 length: 15 residues. J gave up 14 bases and V 5 bases, and 14 bases lay outside the gene matches. General study points: Carriers of CMV and the relevant HLA type were discriminated by public TCR beta frequency.

From the reads, TCRdb called clonotypes with MiXCR, one entry per CDR3 protein. The profile shows under 450,000 distinct CDR3 sequences, around a third of them singletons. This chain connects TRBV3-1 to TRBJ2-1; the match to TRBD2 covers 11 bases. The source was cultured PBMCs, collected from culture after CMV antigen stimulation. The clonotype originates from a human donor in good health (CMV status not recorded). Some clones in this sample may be carry-over from other donors' samples. In nucleotides, the CDR3 is TGTGCCAGCAGCAACGACGTTAGCGGGAGGGATCTTAAGTTCTTC. Residues: CASSNDVSGRDLKFF.